This T cell receptor (beta chain) was observed in a study of T-cell memory formation after mild COVID-19. Study summary: The study found TCR clusters largely donor specific.

Sample barcodes and UMIs were carried by the TCR alpha and TCR beta cDNA libraries that 5'RACE generated with constant-segment primers. One entry per CDR3 protein, called by TCRdb with MiXCR from the 5' RACE reads. In the table there are 210,000 or so distinct CDR3 sequences, approximately 20% of which are singletons. This clonotype has just one count. Antigen: not known. V trimming: 0 bases; J trimming: 6 bases; junction bases outside the gene matches: 4. This CDR3 contains 15 residues. Germline lookup yields CDR1 SGDLS and CDR2 YYNGEE. Study-level results: Pre-infection memory harbored some responding clones, suggesting cross-reactive memory joined. Clones that contracted from day 15 to 85 had balanced CD4/CD8; later expanders were CD4+ biased.

This receptor was taken from an adult woman who had mild COVID-19 (a few samples of this study predate the infection). Cell type and time point are not known. The material sequenced was PBMCs or a T cell subset sorted from them (not recorded which). V is TRBV9 and J is TRBJ2-7, with 12 nucleotides matching TRBD2. Written as DNA, the CDR3 is TGTGCCAGCAGCGTAGAGGCTAGCGGGAGGGTCGAGCAGTACTTC. Its protein is CASSVEASGRVEQYF.